A single sample is the source of the 30 T cell receptor beta chains below, sequenced in a study of STAT5B mutations in CD4+ large granular lymphocyte leukemia. Sequencing used immunoSEQ multiplex PCR; TCRdb keeps in-frame clones, though not all of them. The sample lists 30,000 to 40,000 clones, less than 80% occurring once. The sample taken for sequencing was CD4+ T cells from blood buffy coats. Source of these receptors: a human donor in good health.

This rearrangement joins TRBV15 to TRBJ2-1, with 13 nucleotides matching TRBD2. With V trimmed by 5 bases and J by 7 bases, 8 bases remained unmatched. Looked up from germline, CDR1 is LNHNV and CDR2 is YYDKDF (reference sequence). The CDR3 length is 16 residues. DNA of the CDR3: TGTGCCACCAGCCTCCCGGGACTAGCGGGGATAAATGAGCAGTTCTTC. This translates into CATSLPGLAGINEQFF.

The chain combines TRBV5-1 with TRBJ2-3; possibly TRBD2 for D (5 bases). Trimming took 4 bases from V and 5 from J, leaving 20 bases between them. The CDR3 sequence is 16 residues long. Germline assignment: CDR1 SGHRS and CDR2 YFSETQ. The CDR3 region has the DNA TGCGCCAGCAGCCCCCAATCACTAGTACGGAGAGATACGCAGTATTTT. This sequence encodes CASSPQSLVRRDTQYF. Complete variable domain (other parts from reference TRBV5-1 and TRBJ2-3): KAGVTQTPRYLIKTRGQQVTLSCSPISGHRSVSWYQQTPGQGLQFLFEYFSETQRNKGNFPGRFSGRQFSNSRSEMNVSTLELGDSALYLCASSPQSLVRRDTQYFGPGTRLTVL.

This chain connects TRBV20-1 to TRBJ2-1; D gene unclear. This CDR3 spans 10 amino acids. The V and J ends lost 1 base and 9 bases respectively, with 4 bases between them. The germline CDR1 and CDR2 sequences are DFQATT and SNEGSKA (reference sequence). The CDR3 bases are TGCAGTGCTAGAGGGCGTGAGCAGTTCTTC. Protein: CSARGREQFF.

The chain employs TRBV29-1 and TRBJ1-1; D gene unclear. This CDR3 contains 14 residues. The V gene's germline CDR1 is SQVTM and CDR2 ANQGSEA. V dropped 7 bases and J dropped 1 base, with 16 bases sitting between them. The CDR3 sequence: CSAGLRLKNTEAFF. The CDR3 DNA reads as TGCAGCGCTGGGCTCCGCCTTAAGAACACTGAAGCTTTCTTT.

This clone came up once. This chain uses TRBV5-1 with TRBJ2-7; TRBD2 might be the D (5 bases). V was trimmed by 4 bases and J by 4 bases, leaving 18 bases between them. The CDR3 sequence is 15 residues long. The germline CDR1 and CDR2 sequences are SGHRS and YFSETQ. The CDR3 protein is CASSPRDTLNYEQYF. For the CDR3, the DNA is TGCGCCAGCAGCCCCCGGGATACCCTTAATTACGAGCAGTACTTC. Using reference TRBV5-1 and TRBJ2-7 for the parts outside the CDR3, the full variable domain is KAGVTQTPRYLIKTRGQQVTLSCSPISGHRSVSWYQQTPGQGLQFLFEYFSETQRNKGNFPGRFSGRQFSNSRSEMNVSTLELGDSALYLCASSPRDTLNYEQYFGPGTRLTVT.

The chain couples TRBV5-1 to TRBJ2-1, with a tentative D call TRBD1 (6 bases). The CDR3 is 16 amino acids. V dropped 0 bases and J dropped 6 bases, with 16 bases sitting between them. The germline V gene encodes CDR1 SGHRS and CDR2 YFSETQ. As DNA, the CDR3 is TGCGCCAGCAGCTTGGCTACAGGGACCCCGGGCAATGAGCAGTTCTTC. It specifies CASSLATGTPGNEQFF. The full variable domain, with the rest looked up from reference TRBV5-1 and TRBJ2-1, is KAGVTQTPRYLIKTRGQQVTLSCSPISGHRSVSWYQQTPGQGLQFLFEYFSETQRNKGNFPGRFSGRQFSNSRSEMNVSTLELGDSALYLCASSLATGTPGNEQFFGPGTRLTVL.

The chain recombines TRBV6-5 with TRBJ2-1, with 12 positions matching TRBD1. V lost 10 bases to trimming and J lost 12 bases; unmatched junction nucleotides: 10. CDR3 length: 13 residues. Germline CDR1 and CDR2: MNHEY and SVGAGI. CDR3 residues: CATGTGGTPGQFF. The DNA for the CDR3 is TGTGCCACCGGGACAGGGGGCACCCCTGGGCAGTTCTTC.

This chain connects TRBV4-3 to TRBJ1-4; no definite D call. Germline V gives CDR1 LGHNA, CDR2 YSLEER. The CDR3 contains 15 residues. V dropped 1 base and J dropped 0 bases, with 6 bases sitting between them. The CDR3: CASSQAHATNEKLFF. CDR3 DNA: TGCGCCAGCAGCCAAGCTCATGCAACTAATGAAAAACTGTTTTTT.

The rearrangement links TRBV7-2 to TRBJ1-2; 8 bases are a match to TRBD1. The CDR3 runs to 17 residues. V lost 0 bases and J lost 0; bases outside the gene matches: 6. In germline, CDR1 is SGHTA, CDR2 FQGNSA. Here the CDR3 reads CASSLAGTGLANYGYTF. Written as DNA, the CDR3 is TGTGCCAGCAGCTTAGCTGGGACAGGTCTAGCTAACTATGGCTACACCTTC.

This clone is a singleton in its sample. J is TRBJ2-5 and V is TRBV7-2, with D perhaps TRBD2 (6 bases). V lost 4 bases to trimming and J lost 4 bases, with 13 bases between them. The CDR3 has 14 residues. From germline, CDR1 is SGHTA and CDR2 FQGNSA. The CDR3 loop reads CASSSSGTLETQYF. CDR3 in DNA: TGTGCCAGCAGCTCCTCCGGGACTTTAGAGACCCAGTACTTC.

This chain connects TRBV6-5 to TRBJ2-5, with 7 bases matching TRBD1. Germline V lookup: CDR1 MNHEY, CDR2 SVGAGI. V lost 6 bases, J lost 9 bases, and 7 bases stayed unmatched. CDR3 length equals 12 residues. This chain's CDR3 is CASSYRTGAQYF. For the CDR3, the DNA is TGTGCCAGCAGCTACCGAACAGGGGCCCAGTACTTC.

This clone has a handful of counts. This chain uses TRBV9 with TRBJ2-2, with 9 nucleotides matching TRBD2. The V gene end was trimmed by 2 bases and the J gene end by 9 bases; junction bases not matched to a gene: 8. The CDR3 is made up of 15 amino acids. Germline CDR1 is SGDLS and CDR2 is YYNGEE. The CDR3 DNA follows: TGTGCCAGCAGCGTTGAGGCGGGGGGGCACAGGGAGCTGTTTTTT. Translated: CASSVEAGGHRELFF.

The sample holds one count of this clone. The V and J genes are TRBV5-8 and TRBJ1-4; TRBD1 might be the D (6 bases). With 1 base removed from V and 7 bases from J, the gap between germline ends came to 26 bases. Germline lookup yields CDR1 SGHTS and CDR2 YDEGEE. This CDR3 comprises 19 residues. The CDR3 loop is CASSLSVALSGARGEKLFF. The CDR3 DNA reads as TGTGCCAGCAGCTTGTCGGTCGCTCTATCGGGGGCGCGGGGTGAAAAACTGTTTTTT.

The chain combines TRBV2 with TRBJ1-3, with D possibly TRBD1 on 5 matching bases. CDR3 size: 14 residues. The V gene's germline CDR1 is SNHLY and CDR2 FYNNEI. Trimming left V 5 bases short and J 0 bases short, with 8 bases between. For the CDR3, the DNA is TGTGCCAGCAGTCTGGACAACTCTGGAAACACCATATATTTT. It is translated as CASSLDNSGNTIYF.

This rearrangement joins TRBV10-1 to TRBJ2-3; 12 bases line up with TRBD1. V gave up 5 bases and J gave up 5 bases; unmatched junction bases: 11. Germline CDR1 and CDR2: WNHNN and SYGVQD (reference sequence). The CDR3 length is 17 residues. CDR3: CASSPPKGQGAVDTQYF. DNA of the CDR3: TGCGCCAGCAGTCCTCCGAAGGGACAGGGGGCGGTAGATACGCAGTATTTT.

V usage is TRBV18 and J usage is TRBJ1-6, with 7 positions matching TRBD1. Germline lookup yields CDR1 KGHSH and CDR2 LQKENI. CDR3 length: 15 residues. The V and J ends lost 3 bases and 5 bases, in that order; junction bases with no gene match: 4. Here the CDR3 reads CASSPGQVDNSPLHF. In DNA, the CDR3 is TGTGCCAGCTCACCCGGACAGGTCGATAATTCACCCCTCCACTTT.

J is TRBJ2-7 and V is TRBV15, with 9 bases matching TRBD1. CDR3 length equals 15 residues. V lost 4 bases to trimming and J lost 2 bases; unmatched junction nucleotides: 6. The germline V gene has CDR1 LNHNV and CDR2 YYDKDF (reference sequence). This chain's CDR3 is CATSKTGDRAYEQYF. As DNA, the CDR3 is TGTGCCACCAGCAAGACGGGGGACAGGGCCTACGAGCAGTACTTC.

This rearrangement joins TRBV4-1 to TRBJ2-5, with D unresolved. The CDR3 sequence is 15 residues long. CDR1 MGHRA and CDR2 YSYEKL come from the germline V gene. The V and J ends lost 4 bases and 2 bases respectively, with 14 bases between them. CDR3 sequence: CASSPARPSQETQYF. The CDR3 DNA reads as TGCGCCAGCAGCCCGGCGCGGCCCTCGCAAGAGACCCAGTACTTC.

The chain uses TRBV12-5 and TRBJ2-7, with D maybe TRBD1 (6 bases). The CDR3 is made up of 13 amino acids. The germline CDR1 and CDR2 sequences are LGHNT and FRNRAP. V was trimmed by 5 bases and J by 2 bases, leaving 10 bases between them. The DNA of the CDR3 is TGTGCTAGTGGTCGATCAGGGGCCTACGAGCAGTACTTC. Its translation: CASGRSGAYEQYF.

This clone was recorded a few times. The chain joins TRBV4-3 to TRBJ1-2; the D is unclear. Trimming cost V 2 bases and J 8 bases, with 12 bases left between them. This CDR3 has 13 amino acids. Germline CDR1 reads LGHNA; CDR2 reads YSLEER. CDR3: CASSQFWGDGYTF. The CDR3 bases are TGCGCCAGCAGCCAATTCTGGGGTGACGGCTACACCTTC.

The chain couples TRBV9 to TRBJ1-2; 9 nucleotides line up with TRBD1. In germline, CDR1 is SGDLS, CDR2 YYNGEE. With 7 bases clipped from V and 8 bases from J, the junction kept 15 bases outside the gene matches. This CDR3 contains 15 residues. The CDR3 spells CASQETTGGARGYTF. In DNA, the CDR3 is TGTGCCAGCCAAGAAACCACAGGGGGCGCGAGGGGCTACACCTTC.

The J gene is TRBJ2-7, the V gene TRBV11-2; 8 nucleotides align to TRBD2. Germline V gene sequence: CDR1 SGHAT, CDR2 FQNNGV. The CDR3 is 15 amino acids. The V segment lost 0 bases and the J segment 6 bases; nucleotides outside the gene matches: 7. CDR3 protein: CASSLDRLRGGEQYF. Here the CDR3 DNA reads TGTGCCAGCAGCTTAGACAGGCTTCGGGGGGGCGAGCAGTACTTC.

This chain joins TRBV7-2 and TRBJ1-1, with unresolved D. The germline gives CDR1 SGHTA, CDR2 FQGNSA. The CDR3 runs 15 residues. The V end was cut by 2 bases, the J end by 4 bases, with 14 bases between. The CDR3 coding sequence is TGTGCCAGCAGCTTAAATGTCCGGGGTGGCACTGAAGCTTTCTTT. This codes for CASSLNVRGGTEAFF.

V is TRBV5-1 and J is TRBJ2-5; D gene uncertain. The end of the DNA is better explained by TRBJ2-7, so the J call may be wrong. This CDR3 contains 11 residues. The germline CDR1 and CDR2 sequences are SGHRS and YFSETQ. CDR3 DNA: TGCGCCAGCACCACGGGCGGCGAGCAGTACTTC. Protein product: CASTTGGEQYF.

The V gene is TRBV7-2, the J gene TRBJ2-7; D gene ambiguous. Trimming removed 1 base at V and 4 bases at J, with 5 bases between. The CDR3 consists of 12 residues. The germline gives CDR1 SGHTA, CDR2 FQGNSA. CDR3 nucleotides: TGTGCCAGCAGCTTAGTAGGGTACGAGCAGTACTTC. It is translated as CASSLVGYEQYF.

The rearrangement joins TRBV7-7 to TRBJ2-1; perhaps TRBD2 as D (5 bases). Germline CDR1 SSHAT, CDR2 FNYEAQ (reference sequence). The CDR3 is 13 residues long. The CDR3 protein is CASALGSNNEQFF. For the CDR3, the DNA is TGTGCTAGCGCCTTAGGCAGTAACAATGAGCAGTTCTTC. Combining the CDR3 with reference TRBV7-7 and TRBJ2-1 gives the whole variable domain GAGVSQSPRYKVTKRGQDVTLRCDPISSHATLYWYQQALGQGPEFLTYFNYEAQPDKSGLPSDRFSAERPEGSISTLTIQRTEQRDSAMYRCASALGSNNEQFFGPGTRLTVL.

The J gene is TRBJ1-2, the V gene TRBV18, with D perhaps TRBD1 (5 bases). Trimming pared 0 bases from V and 8 bases from J, leaving 10 bases between. There are 13 residues in the CDR3. The germline V gene encodes CDR1 KGHSH and CDR2 LQKENI. This CDR3 is CASSPPMRQGYTF. CDR3 DNA sequence: TGTGCCAGCTCACCACCCATGAGACAGGGCTACACCTTC.

The V gene is TRBV5-4, the J gene TRBJ2-2; 10 bases are a match to TRBD1. Germline lookup yields CDR1 SGHNT and CDR2 YYREEE (reference sequence). The CDR3 runs 16 residues. Trimming took 0 bases from V and 5 from J; bases not matched to a gene: 4. The CDR3 nucleotides are TGTGCCAGCAGCTTGGCTCCGGGACAGGGGACCGGGGAGCTGTTTTTT. This gives the protein CASSLAPGQGTGELFF.

The chain employs TRBV6-6 and TRBJ2-1, with D tentatively TRBD2 (5 bases). In germline, CDR1 is MNHNY, CDR2 SVGAGI (reference sequence). This CDR3 has 15 residues. The ends were cut back, 7 bases at V and 2 bases at J, with 15 bases in the middle. DNA of the CDR3: TGTGCCAGCACACTCAGGAGAGGGACCTACAATGAGCAGTTCTTC. Its translation is CASTLRRGTYNEQFF.

The chain carries TRBV5-1 and TRBJ2-2, with 10 bases that match TRBD1. J was trimmed by 15 bases and V by 0 bases; bases with no gene match: 5. Germline CDR1 is SGHRS and CDR2 is YFSETQ. There are 13 residues in the CDR3. This CDR3 is CASSLGDRGQMFF. The CDR3 coding sequence is TGCGCCAGCAGCTTGGGGGACAGGGGACAGATGTTTTTT. The full variable domain, rest sourced from reference TRBV5-1 and TRBJ2-2, is KAGVTQTPRYLIKTRGQQVTLSCSPISGHRSVSWYQQTPGQGLQFLFEYFSETQRNKGNFPGRFSGRQFSNSRSEMNVSTLELGDSALYLCASSLGDRGQMFFGEGSRLTVL.